This TCR beta chain is from a study of OX40 agonist ivuxolimab in advanced cancers. Study-level background: The group had a mean age of around 64 years, ranged from roughly 23 to 85, and was around 86% male.

The CDR3 runs to 13 residues. Trimming left V 10 bases short and J 0 bases short, with 10 bases between. From germline, CDR1 is MNHEY and CDR2 SVGAGI. Produced via immunoSEQ multiplex PCR; TCRdb's table is partial and in-frame only. This table holds nearly 95,000 clones, roughly 94% found once. The chain employs TRBV6-5 and TRBJ1-3; D is unresolved. The sample consisted of CD4+ or CD8+ T cells sorted from blood, taken in a trial of the OX40 agonist ivuxolimab. The sequence came from an adult with an advanced solid tumor such as melanoma, head and neck, liver or kidney cancer. The DNA for the CDR3 is TGTGCCACCGCTTGGGGCTCTGGAAACACCATATATTTT. Protein product: CATAWGSGNTIYF.